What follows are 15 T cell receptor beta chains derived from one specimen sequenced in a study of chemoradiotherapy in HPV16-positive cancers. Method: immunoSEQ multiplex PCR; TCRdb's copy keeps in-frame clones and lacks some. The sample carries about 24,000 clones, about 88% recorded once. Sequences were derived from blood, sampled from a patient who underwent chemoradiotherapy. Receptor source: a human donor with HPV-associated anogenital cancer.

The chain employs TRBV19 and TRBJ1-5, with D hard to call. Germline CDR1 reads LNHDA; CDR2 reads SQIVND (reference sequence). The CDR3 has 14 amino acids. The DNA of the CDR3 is TGTGCTAGCCGGTGGCTAGGGATCAATCAGCCCCAGCATTTT. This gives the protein CASRWLGINQPQHF.

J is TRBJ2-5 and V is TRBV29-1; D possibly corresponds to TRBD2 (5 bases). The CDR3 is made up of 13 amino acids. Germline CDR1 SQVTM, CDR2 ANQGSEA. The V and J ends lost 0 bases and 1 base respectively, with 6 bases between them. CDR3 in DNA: TGCAGCGTTGAAGATCGGGGCCAAGAGACCCAGTACTTC. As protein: CSVEDRGQETQYF.

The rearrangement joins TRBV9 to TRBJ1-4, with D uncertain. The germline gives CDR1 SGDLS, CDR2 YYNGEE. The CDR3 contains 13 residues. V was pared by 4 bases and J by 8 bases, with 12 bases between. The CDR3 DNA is TGTGCCAGCAGCCGGGTTAGTGGCGAAAAACTGTTTTTT. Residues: CASSRVSGEKLFF.

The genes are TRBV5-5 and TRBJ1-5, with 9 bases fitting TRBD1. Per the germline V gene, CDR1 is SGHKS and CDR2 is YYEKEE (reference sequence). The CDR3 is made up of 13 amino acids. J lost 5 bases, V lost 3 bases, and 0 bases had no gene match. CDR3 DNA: TGTGCCAGCAGCTGGACAGGGGATCAGCCCCAGCATTTT. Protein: CASSWTGDQPQHF.

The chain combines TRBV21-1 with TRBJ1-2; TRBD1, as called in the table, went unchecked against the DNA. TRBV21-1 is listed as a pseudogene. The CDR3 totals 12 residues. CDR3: CASSPPDRLGTF. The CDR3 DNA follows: TGTGCCAGCAGCCCTCCGGACAGGCTCGGCACCTTC.

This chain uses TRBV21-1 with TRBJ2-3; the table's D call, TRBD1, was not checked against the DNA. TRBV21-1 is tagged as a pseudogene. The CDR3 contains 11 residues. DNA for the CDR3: TGCGACCCAGGGGGCAGGGATACGCAGTATTTT. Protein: CDPGGRDTQYF.

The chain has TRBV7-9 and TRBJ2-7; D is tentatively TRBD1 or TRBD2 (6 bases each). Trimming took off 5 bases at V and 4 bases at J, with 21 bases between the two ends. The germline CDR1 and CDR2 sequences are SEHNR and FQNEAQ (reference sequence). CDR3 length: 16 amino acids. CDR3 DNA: TGTGCCAGCAGCCCGCCGGGGGCTTACCCCACTTACGAGCAGTACTTC. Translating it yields CASSPPGAYPTYEQYF.

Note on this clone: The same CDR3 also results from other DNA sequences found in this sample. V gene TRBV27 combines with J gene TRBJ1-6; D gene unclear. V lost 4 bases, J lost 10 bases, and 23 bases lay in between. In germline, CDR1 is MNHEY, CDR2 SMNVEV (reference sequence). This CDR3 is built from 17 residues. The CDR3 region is CASSSGPSGLQLSPLHF. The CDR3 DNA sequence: TGTGCCAGCAGTTCAGGACCCTCCGGGCTACAACTATCACCCCTCCACTTT.

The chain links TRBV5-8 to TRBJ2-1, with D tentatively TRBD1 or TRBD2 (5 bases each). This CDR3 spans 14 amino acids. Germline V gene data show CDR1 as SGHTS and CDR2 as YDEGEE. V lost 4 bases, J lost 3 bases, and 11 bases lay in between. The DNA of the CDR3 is TGTGCCAGCAGCGGTATGGGGGTCTACAATGAGCAGTTCTTC. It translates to CASSGMGVYNEQFF.

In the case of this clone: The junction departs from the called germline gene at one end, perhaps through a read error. This CDR3 reads CAGSAGTGGSNYGYTF. CDR3 bases: TGTGCCGGTAGTGCCGGGACAGGGGGCTCCAACTATGGCTACACCTTC. V and J are TRBV19 and TRBJ1-2; TRBD1 aligns across 12 bases. CDR3 length equals 16 residues. The V gene's germline CDR1 is LNHDA and CDR2 SQIVND (reference sequence).

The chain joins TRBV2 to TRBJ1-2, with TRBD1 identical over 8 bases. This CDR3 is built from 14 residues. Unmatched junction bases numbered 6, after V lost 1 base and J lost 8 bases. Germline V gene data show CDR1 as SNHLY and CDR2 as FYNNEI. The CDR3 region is CASSEVPPGGGYTF. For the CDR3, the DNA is TGTGCCAGCAGTGAAGTCCCCCCAGGGGGCGGCTACACCTTC.

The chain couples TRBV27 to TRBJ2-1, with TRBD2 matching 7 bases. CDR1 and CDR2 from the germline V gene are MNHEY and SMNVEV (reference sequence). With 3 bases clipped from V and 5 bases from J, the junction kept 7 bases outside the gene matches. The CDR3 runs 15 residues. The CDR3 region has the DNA TGTGCCAGCAGTTTTGGGAGGGGCCCAAACAATGAGCAGTTCTTC. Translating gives CASSFGRGPNNEQFF.

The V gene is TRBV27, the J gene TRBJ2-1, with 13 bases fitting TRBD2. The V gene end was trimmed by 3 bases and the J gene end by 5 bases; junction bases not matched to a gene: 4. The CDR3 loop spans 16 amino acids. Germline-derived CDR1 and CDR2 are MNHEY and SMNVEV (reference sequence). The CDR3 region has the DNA TGTGCCAGCAGTTTGAGACTAGCGGGAGGTCACAATGAGCAGTTCTTC. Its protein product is CASSLRLAGGHNEQFF.

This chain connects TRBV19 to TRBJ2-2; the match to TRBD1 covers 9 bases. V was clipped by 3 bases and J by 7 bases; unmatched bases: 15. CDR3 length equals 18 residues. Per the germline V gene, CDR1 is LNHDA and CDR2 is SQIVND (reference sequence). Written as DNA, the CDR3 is TGTGCCAGTAGTATTAGGCCCCCGGGACAGGGACGTAACGGGGAGCTGTTTTTT. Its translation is CASSIRPPGQGRNGELFF.

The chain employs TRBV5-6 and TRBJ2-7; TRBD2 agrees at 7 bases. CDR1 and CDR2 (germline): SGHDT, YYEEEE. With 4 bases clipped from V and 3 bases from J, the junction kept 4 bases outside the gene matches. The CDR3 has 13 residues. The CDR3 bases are TGTGCCAGCAGCGGCGGGAGACACTACGAGCAGTACTTC. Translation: CASSGGRHYEQYF.